This paragraph covers one T cell receptor beta chain sequence. Its antigen is as yet unknown. These data are taken from a study of cytomegalovirus exposure and HLA in healthy donors. General study findings and limits: There were several of the most significant clusters that appeared linked to common viral pathogens in a later analysis. A few V segments could not be told apart, such as TRBV6-2 and TRBV6-3, and were left out. Many donors shared some public TCRs, even though most TCR sequences were rare.

Germline CDR1 and CDR2: LGHNA and YSLEER. The length of the CDR3 is 14 residues. V was trimmed by 0 bases and J by 1 base, leaving 6 bases between them. Each donor was healthy, and each was a bone marrow donor. With 60 Vbeta and 13 Jbeta primers, the PCR was carried out. Profiling relied on immunoSEQ multiplex PCR, and the TCRdb table lists in-frame clones only, not all of them. The sample lists some 96,000 clones, more than 75% occurring once. The sequence was obtained from a woman aged 60-70 years in good health and CMV-seronegative. The rearrangement links TRBV4-3 to TRBJ1-2, with D unresolved. The sequenced material came from PBMCs. The CDR3 sequence: CASSQERLNYGYTF. The CDR3 DNA reads TGCGCCAGCAGCCAAGAAAGACTTAACTATGGCTACACCTTC.